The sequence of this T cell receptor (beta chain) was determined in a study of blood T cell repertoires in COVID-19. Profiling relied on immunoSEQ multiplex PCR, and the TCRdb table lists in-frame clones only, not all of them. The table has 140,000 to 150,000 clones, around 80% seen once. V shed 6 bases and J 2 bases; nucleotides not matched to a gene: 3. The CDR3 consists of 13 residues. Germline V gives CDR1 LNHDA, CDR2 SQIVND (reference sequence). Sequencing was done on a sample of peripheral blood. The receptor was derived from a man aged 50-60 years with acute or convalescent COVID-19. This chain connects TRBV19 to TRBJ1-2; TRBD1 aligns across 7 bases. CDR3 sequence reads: CASRPTGNYGYTF. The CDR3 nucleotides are TGTGCCAGTAGACCGACAGGGAACTATGGCTACACCTTC.